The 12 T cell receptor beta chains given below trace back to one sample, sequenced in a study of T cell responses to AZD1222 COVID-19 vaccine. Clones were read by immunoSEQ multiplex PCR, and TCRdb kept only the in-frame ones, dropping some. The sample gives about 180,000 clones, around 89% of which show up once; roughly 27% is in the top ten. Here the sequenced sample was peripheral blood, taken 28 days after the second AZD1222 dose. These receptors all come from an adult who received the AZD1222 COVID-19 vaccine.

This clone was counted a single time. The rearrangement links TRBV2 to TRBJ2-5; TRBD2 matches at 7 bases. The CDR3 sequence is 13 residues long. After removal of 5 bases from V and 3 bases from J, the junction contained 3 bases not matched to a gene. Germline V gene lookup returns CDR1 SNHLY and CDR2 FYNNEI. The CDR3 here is CASSLSGKETQYF. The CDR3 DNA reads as TGTGCCAGCAGTCTGAGCGGGAAAGAGACCCAGTACTTC. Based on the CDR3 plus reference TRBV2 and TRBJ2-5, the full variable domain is EPEVTQTPSHQVTQMGQEVILRCVPISNHLYFYWYRQILGQKVEFLVSFYNNEISEKSEIFDDQFSVERPDGSNFTLKIRSTKLEDSAMYFCASSLSGKETQYFGPGTRLLVL.

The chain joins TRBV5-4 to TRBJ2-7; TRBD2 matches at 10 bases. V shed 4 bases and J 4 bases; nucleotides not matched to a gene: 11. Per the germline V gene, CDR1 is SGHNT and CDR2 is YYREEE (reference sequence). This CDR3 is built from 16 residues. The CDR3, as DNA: TGTGCCAGCAGCCCCGGTGTTACTAGCGGGGATTACGAGCAGTACTTC. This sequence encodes CASSPGVTSGDYEQYF.

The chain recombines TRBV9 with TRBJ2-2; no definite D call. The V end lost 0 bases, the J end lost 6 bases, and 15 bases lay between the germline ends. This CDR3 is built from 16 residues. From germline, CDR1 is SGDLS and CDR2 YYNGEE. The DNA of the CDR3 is TGTGCCAGCAGCGTAGAAACCCGATACCCCGCCGGGGAGCTGTTTTTT. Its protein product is CASSVETRYPAGELFF.

The CDR3 loop is CASSQDGPGSYGYTF. In DNA, the CDR3 is TGTGCCAGCAGCCAAGACGGTCCAGGGTCCTATGGCTACACCTTC. This chain uses TRBV3-1 (or the pseudogene TRBV3-2) with TRBJ1-2, with D perhaps matching TRBD1 (5 bases). Germline lookup yields CDR1 LGHDT and CDR2 YNNKEL (reference sequence). The CDR3 has 15 amino acids. V shed 0 bases and J shed 4 bases, with 12 bases lying between them.

DNA for the CDR3: TGCGCCAGCAGTGAGTCGAAAGATTGGGAGCAGTACTTC. As protein: CASSESKDWEQYF. This chain joins TRBV10-1 and TRBJ2-7; D unresolved. The CDR3 sequence is 13 residues long. Trimming cost V 0 bases and J 7 bases, with 10 bases left between them. Germline CDR1 and CDR2: WNHNN and SYGVQD (reference sequence).

DNA for the CDR3: TGTGCCAGCGGTGGGGGACTAGCGGGCGTCCCTAGCACAGATACGCAGTATTTT. Translating it yields CASGGGLAGVPSTDTQYF. This chain uses TRBV4-2 with TRBJ2-3; 12 nucleotides line up with TRBD2. There are 18 residues in the CDR3. Germline-derived CDR1 and CDR2 are LGHNA and YNFKEQ. J lost 0 bases, V lost 8 bases, and 12 bases had no gene match.

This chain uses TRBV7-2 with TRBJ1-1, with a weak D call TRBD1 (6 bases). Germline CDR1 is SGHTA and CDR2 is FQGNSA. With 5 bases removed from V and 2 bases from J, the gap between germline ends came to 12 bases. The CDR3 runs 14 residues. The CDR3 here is CASSRDRFNTEAFF. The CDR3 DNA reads TGTGCCAGCAGCCGTGACAGGTTTAACACTGAAGCTTTCTTT.

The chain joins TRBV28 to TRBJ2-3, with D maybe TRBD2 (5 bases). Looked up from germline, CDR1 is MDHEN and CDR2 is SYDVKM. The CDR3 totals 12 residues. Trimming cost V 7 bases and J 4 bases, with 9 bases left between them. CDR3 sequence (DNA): TGTGCCAGCAACGGGGTAGCAGATACGCAGTATTTT. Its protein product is CASNGVADTQYF.

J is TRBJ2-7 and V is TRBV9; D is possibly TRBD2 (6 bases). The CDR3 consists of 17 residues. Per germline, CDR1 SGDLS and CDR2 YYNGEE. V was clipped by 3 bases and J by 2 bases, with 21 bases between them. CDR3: CASSAHGGAASTYEQYF. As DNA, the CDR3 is TGTGCCAGCAGCGCTCACGGAGGGGCAGCGTCGACCTACGAGCAGTACTTC.

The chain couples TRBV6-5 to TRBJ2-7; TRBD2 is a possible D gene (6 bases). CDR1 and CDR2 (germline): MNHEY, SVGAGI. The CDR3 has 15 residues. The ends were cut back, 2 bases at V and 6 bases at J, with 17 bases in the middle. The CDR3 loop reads CASSYRSSGVSEQYF. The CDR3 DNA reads TGTGCCAGCAGTTACAGGAGTTCGGGAGTAAGCGAGCAGTACTTC.

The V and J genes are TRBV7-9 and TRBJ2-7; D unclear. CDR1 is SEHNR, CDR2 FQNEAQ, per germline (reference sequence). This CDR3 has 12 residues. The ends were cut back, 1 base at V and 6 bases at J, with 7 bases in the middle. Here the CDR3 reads CASSLDVREQYF. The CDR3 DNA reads TGTGCCAGCAGCTTAGACGTCCGCGAGCAGTACTTC.

The DNA for the CDR3 is TGCAGCGTCCTACTAGCGGGGAACCAAGAGACCCAGTACTTC. It encodes CSVLLAGNQETQYF. The rearrangement links TRBV29-1 to TRBJ2-5; 10 bases match TRBD2. The junction had 4 bases not matched to a gene; V was cut back by 6 bases and J by 0 bases. The CDR3 covers 14 residues. The germline gives CDR1 SQVTM, CDR2 ANQGSEA.